Listed below are T cell receptor beta chains from one sample, sequenced in a study of blood T cell repertoires in COVID-19. The protocol was immunoSEQ multiplex PCR, while the TCRdb copy is restricted to in-frame clones and leaves out a portion. This sample has more than 150,000 clones, with about 75% found just once. Sequencing was done on a sample of peripheral blood. The receptors stem from a woman in her 70s with acute or convalescent COVID-19. Both conserved end residues are part of each CDR3. D genes are given only for firm matches. Clone size is shown for a subset of rows, as once, few, many or a class of expanded clone.

once	TRBV5-4	TRBJ1-1	TRBD1	CAIQIGTGGLNTEAFF	TGTGCCATTCAGATTGGGACAGGGGGTTTGAACACTGAAGCTTTCTTT
NA	TRBV11-3	TRBJ2-3	NA	CASSPEGGDTQYF	TGTGCCAGCAGCCCAGAGGGTGGGGATACGCAGTATTTT
NA	TRBV27	TRBJ2-7	TRBD2	CASTRVAGVYEQYF	TGTGCCAGCACTCGGGTAGCGGGAGTTTACGAGCAGTACTTC
few	TRBV5-1	TRBJ1-6	TRBD1	CASSSLQGGGSPLHF	TGCGCCAGCAGCTCCCTACAGGGGGGAGGATCACCCCTCCACTTT
NA	TRBV6-1	TRBJ2-7	NA	CASSEAPRQLDEQYF	TGTGCCAGCAGTGAAGCCCCTAGACAGCTCGACGAGCAGTACTTC
NA	TRBV19	TRBJ2-5	TRBD1	CASRGLETQYF	TGTGCCAGCAGGGGGCTGGAGACCCAGTACTTC
NA	TRBV5-1	TRBJ1-2	NA	CASSSRGTTYGYTF	TGCGCCAGCAGCTCCCGGGGGACGACCTATGGCTACACCTTC
NA	TRBV27	TRBJ1-1	TRBD1	CASSDRDRRKAFF	TGTGCCAGCAGTGACCGGGACAGGAGAAAAGCTTTCTTT
NA	TRBV19	TRBJ1-1	TRBD1	CASSIAGQGGVEAFF	TGTGCCAGTAGTATCGCCGGACAGGGAGGGGTTGAAGCTTTCTTT
NA	TRBV19	TRBJ1-2	NA	CASSLVPGLNGYTF	TGTGCCAGTAGTTTGGTCCCCGGACTTAATGGCTACACCTTC
NA	TRBV5-4	TRBJ2-5	TRBD2	CASSSGGLAGEETQYF	TGTGCCAGCAGCTCGGGGGGACTAGCGGGAGAAGAGACCCAGTACTTC
NA	TRBV6-5	TRBJ2-3	NA	CASILDRGGTDTQYF	TGTGCCAGCATTCTCGACAGGGGAGGGACAGATACGCAGTATTTT
NA	TRBV19	TRBJ2-1	TRBD2	CASRSGLAGGIEQFF	TGTGCCAGTAGGTCTGGACTAGCGGGAGGAATTGAGCAGTTCTTC
NA	TRBV3-1/TRBV3-2	TRBJ2-3	TRBD2	CASSQGFGLAAGTDTQYF	TGTGCCAGCAGCCAAGGGTTCGGGCTAGCGGCAGGCACAGATACGCAGTATTTT
NA	TRBV6-5	TRBJ1-1	NA	CASARQRNTEAFF	TGTGCCAGCGCTCGACAACGGAACACTGAAGCTTTCTTT
NA	TRBV2	TRBJ1-1	NA	CASNRVGFGEAFF	TGTGCCAGCAATCGGGTCGGGTTCGGAGAAGCTTTCTTT
NA	TRBV5-6	TRBJ2-5	TRBD1	CASSGTGGRETQYF	TGTGCCAGCAGCGGAACAGGGGGTAGGGAGACCCAGTACTTC
NA	TRBV10-3	TRBJ1-1	NA	CAISSYEQGRAFF	TGTGCCATAAGTTCATACGAACAGGGTCGAGCTTTCTTT
few	TRBV5-1	TRBJ1-1	NA	CASSLEAGNTEAFF	TGCGCCAGCAGCTTGGAGGCGGGGAACACTGAAGCTTTCTTT
NA	TRBV11-1	TRBJ2-2	NA	CASSPATGELFF	TGTGCCAGCAGTCCAGCGACCGGGGAGCTGTTTTTT
NA	TRBV3-1/TRBV3-2	TRBJ2-5	NA	CASTFQETQYF	TGTGCCAGCACCTTCCAAGAGACCCAGTACTTC
NA	TRBV30	TRBJ2-3	TRBD1	CAWAGGRTTDTQYF	TGTGCCTGGGCAGGGGGCCGAACCACAGATACGCAGTATTTT
once	TRBV5-1	TRBJ2-6	NA	CASSFGTSSGANVLTF	TGCGCCAGCAGCTTTGGCACCTCCTCTGGGGCCAACGTCCTGACTTTC
NA	TRBV12-3/TRBV12-4	TRBJ2-3	NA	CASSLGGRSQYF	TGTGCCAGCAGTTTAGGAGGGCGCTCGCAGTATTTT
NA	TRBV15	TRBJ2-2	TRBD1	CATSGTGDTGELFF	TGTGCCACCAGCGGGACAGGGGACACCGGGGAGCTGTTTTTT
NA	TRBV10-3	TRBJ1-5	NA	CASQQYDGNQPQHF	TGTGCCAGTCAACAGTACGATGGCAATCAGCCCCAGCATTTT
NA	TRBV6-6	TRBJ2-2	TRBD1	CASSRDRVGTGELFF	TGTGCCAGCAGCCGGGACAGGGTTGGTACCGGGGAGCTGTTTTTT
once	TRBV29-1	TRBJ1-2	NA	CSARYVKLGGVFQVQNYGYTF	TGCAGCGCCCGGTATGTCAAGCTGGGGGGTGTTTTCCAGGTCCAAAACTATGGCTACACCTTC
NA	TRBV9	TRBJ2-2	NA	CASSGEGGIGELFF	TGTGCCAGCAGCGGGGAAGGGGGTATCGGGGAGCTGTTTTTT
NA	TRBV19	TRBJ1-5	NA	CASNVRGPQPQHF	TGTGCCAGTAATGTCAGGGGCCCCCAGCCCCAGCATTTT
NA	TRBV7-2	TRBJ2-3	TRBD1	CASSLDPRGPNQYF	TGTGCCAGCAGCTTAGATCCCAGGGGGCCCAACCAGTATTTT
NA	TRBV24-1	TRBJ2-3	TRBD2	CATSERLAGGGDTQYF	TGTGCCACCAGTGAACGACTAGCGGGAGGCGGAGATACGCAGTATTTT
NA	TRBV4-1	TRBJ2-1	TRBD2	CASSLGLAGAYNEQFF	TGCGCCAGCAGCCTCGGACTAGCGGGAGCATACAATGAGCAGTTCTTC
once	TRBV10-1	TRBJ1-1	TRBD1	CASSETGGTEAFF	TGCGCCAGCAGTGAAACAGGGGGCACTGAAGCTTTCTTT
NA	TRBV5-1	TRBJ2-3	TRBD2	CASSLASDSGSLAHPQYF	TGCGCCAGCAGCTTGGCTTCCGATAGCGGGAGTTTGGCACACCCGCAGTATTTT
NA	TRBV24-1	TRBJ2-1	TRBD2	CATSDSYPLSGKTNNEQFF	TGTGCCACCAGTGATTCGTACCCCCTTAGCGGGAAAACAAACAATGAGCAGTTCTTC
NA	TRBV30	TRBJ1-6	TRBD1	CAWSRDRVNSPLHF	TGTGCCTGGAGCCGGGACAGGGTAAATTCACCCCTCCACTTT
once	TRBV6-4	TRBJ2-7	TRBD2	CASSDSKFRPWGGSSYEQYF	TGTGCCAGCAGTGACTCGAAATTCAGACCGTGGGGCGGGAGTTCCTACGAGCAGTACTTC
NA	TRBV19	TRBJ1-2	TRBD1	CASSIGSGQTDYGYTF	TGTGCCAGTAGTATTGGGTCGGGACAGACCGACTATGGCTACACCTTC
NA	TRBV3-1/TRBV3-2	TRBJ2-2	NA	CASSQVSANTGELFF	TGTGCCAGCAGCCAAGTCTCAGCGAACACCGGGGAGCTGTTTTTT
once	TRBV7-6	TRBJ2-3	NA	CASSTGTPWGTSTDTQYF	TGTGCCAGCAGCACCGGGACACCTTGGGGCACCTCCACAGATACGCAGTATTTT
NA	TRBV2	TRBJ2-1	TRBD2	CASSEARGRGNEQFF	TGTGCCAGCAGTGAAGCCCGCGGGAGGGGGAATGAGCAGTTCTTC
NA	TRBV29-1	TRBJ2-1	TRBD1	CSAKGTGPYNEQFF	TGCAGCGCGAAAGGGACAGGGCCCTACAATGAGCAGTTCTTC
NA	TRBV10-1	TRBJ2-5	TRBD1	CASSPGRAWDREETQYF	TGCGCCAGCAGTCCCGGACGAGCGTGGGACAGGGAAGAGACCCAGTACTTC
NA	TRBV6-6	TRBJ2-7	TRBD2	CATTSGSYEQYF	TGTGCCACCACTAGCGGGAGTTACGAGCAGTACTTC
NA	TRBV27	TRBJ2-1	TRBD2	CASSRASGSYNEQFF	TGTGCCAGCAGTCGGGCTAGCGGGAGTTACAATGAGCAGTTCTTC
NA	TRBV14	TRBJ2-1	TRBD2	CASSGTSGSREQFF	TGTGCCAGCAGTGGGACTAGCGGGAGTCGGGAGCAGTTCTTC
few	TRBV7-9	TRBJ1-1	NA	CASRLVDTEAFF	TGTGCCAGCAGACTCGTTGACACTGAAGCTTTCTTT
NA	TRBV5-1	TRBJ1-2	TRBD1	CASSLLEGANGYTF	TGCGCCAGCAGCTTATTAGAGGGGGCGAATGGCTACACCTTC
NA	TRBV23-1	TRBJ1-2	NA	CASSQWDISYGYTF	TGCGCCAGCAGTCAATGGGACATAAGCTATGGCTACACCTTC
NA	TRBV24-1	TRBJ2-5	NA	CATSEQGHWETQYF	TGTGCCACCAGTGAGCAGGGCCATTGGGAGACCCAGTACTTC
NA	TRBV9	TRBJ1-5	TRBD1	CASSVGTANQPQHF	TGTGCCAGCAGCGTGGGGACAGCGAATCAGCCCCAGCATTTT
NA	TRBV6-5	TRBJ2-2	TRBD2	CASSYTSGSTGELFF	TGTGCCAGCAGTTACACTAGCGGGAGCACCGGGGAGCTGTTTTTT
NA	TRBV5-1	TRBJ1-2	TRBD1	CASSLSSPQGSGYTF	TGCGCCAGCAGCTTGTCCTCGCCACAGGGGAGTGGCTACACCTTC
NA	TRBV5-1	TRBJ1-2	NA	CASSLTRGYGYTF	TGCGCCAGCAGCTTGACCCGCGGATATGGCTACACCTTC